This T cell receptor (beta chain) was sequenced for a study of shared clonotypes between healthy human individuals (dated by TCRdb to about 2020). Context from the whole study: The cohort included three men and two women between 18 and 49 years of age. For each donor, CD4 naive and CD4 memory were each run on three plates, CD8 naive on two plates, and CD8 memory on one plate. Blood TCR repertoires of a handful of healthy adults were deeply sequenced to estimate repertoire size and the extent of clonotype sharing between individuals. To increase sequencing depth and limit assay-specific biases, TCR repertoire library preparation and sequencing were carried out by different laboratories using diverse techniques. Per donor, leukapheresis produced somewhere between about 0.85 and 8.9 billion PBMCs.

Using the deep immunoSEQ assay, multiplex PCR amplified TCR CDR3 regions from genomic DNA. Genomic DNA extracted from each cell subset was distributed evenly over all wells of several immunoSEQ 96-well plates, and each plate served as one replicate. For sorted subsets, each replicate PCR was loaded with roughly 200 ng genomic DNA, equivalent to 30,000 to 35,000 T cell genomes. Purified libraries were measured with a Qubit 3.0 fluorometer, size-checked on a Bioanalyzer 2100, and measured again with the KAPA Library Quantification kit. Every immunoSEQ 96-well plate was sequenced on a dedicated single-read 150-cycle Illumina NextSeq 550 flow cell. Per the original workflow: Because the immunoSEQ output held only junctional sequences and lacked quality scores, the filtering could not match the filtering applied to full-length reads. Sequences were annotated with PyIR, a Python wrapper for IgBLAST v1.9, and V/J genes and CDR3 were assigned using IMGT germline references. Reads were removed for weak V/J assignments (E-value above 1e-6), missing CDR3, stop codons, out-of-frame junctions, or ambiguous translated residues. V3J clonotypes were defined as sequences sharing the same inferred V gene, J gene, and CDR3 amino acid sequence. Percentage overlap between repertoires was computed as shared unique clonotypes divided by the size of the smaller repertoire. Three approaches were used to assess repertoire richness: RTK rarefaction, the Chao1 estimator, and Recon v2.1 estimates of unobserved clonotypes. Generation probabilities for all TCRbeta clonotypes obtained by the gDNA method from a handful of donors were computed using OLGA. TCRdb limited this immuneACCESS table to in-frame rearrangements with V and J called. A share of clones is missing; checked studies link under half to unresolved V genes, and the rest is unexplained. Clone size and the V and J calls come from that table; the DNA yielded D and trimming. This sample is represented by some 1,900,000 clones; just under 95% of them were singletons. The top ten clones comprise more than 0.95% of the sample.

Overall study results and their limits: Naive subsets generally had larger estimated clonotype richness than memory subsets. Compared with non-shared clonotypes, clonotypes shared by all four sorted-subset donors had higher generation probabilities. Based on pairwise subsampling, the degree of clonotype sharing among donors was expected to be affected by sequencing depth. Sampling was restricted to blood, and TCR repertoires in tissues likely differ from the TCR repertoires found in blood. Even with the large sequencing depth, rarefaction of the sorted-subset datasets indicated that sequencing was incomplete. When a few donors were compared, the shared fraction of clonotypes was around 5% for naive CD4, less than 4% for naive CD8, about 2.5% for memory CD4, and 0.35% to 0.4% for memory CD8. The small number of donors limited the genetic and exposure-history diversity represented.

CD8 naive samples were obtained by positive selection for CCR7 among CD45RO-negative cells, yielding a CD45RA+CCR7+ population from which TemRA cells were excluded. Donors were healthy HIV-negative adults with no recently reported acute infections or vaccinations. Every donor was a Caucasian adult living in Nashville, Tennessee, USA. After blood collection by leukapheresis, PBMCs were isolated using Ficoll-Histopaque density gradient centrifugation and then cryopreserved in the vapor phase of liquid nitrogen. Analytical flow cytometry was used to check the purity and quantity of each magnetically sorted T cell population. Genomic DNA was isolated from every sorted fraction and measured by UV absorbance on a Nanodrop 2000c. Concerning this clone itself: Its binding antigen is unknown. No much larger clone exists at a distance of one base, and base qualities are not known.

The TCR was taken from a young man in good health. The sample comprised naive CD8+ T cells sorted from blood. The sample's cell subset or site label is to be understood as: CD45RA+CCR7+.

The CDR3 protein is CASSPSTATNEKLFF. The nucleotide sequence is given as TGTGCCAGCTCACCCTCCACAGCAACTAATGAAAAACTGTTTTTT. The chain is encoded by TRBV18 joined to TRBJ1-4, with no confidently assigned D gene. Trimming at the junction amounts to 3 bases on V and 0 bases on J, and the germline ends lie 8 bases apart. CDR1 and CDR2, per the germline V gene, are KGHSH and LQKENI. From cysteine to phenylalanine, the CDR3 is 15 amino acids long. Of the read, only the CDR3 DNA is kept; its 45 bases are in frame from base 1.